This entry lists 21 T cell receptor beta chains sequenced from one sample in a study of early T cells in non-severe SARS-CoV-2 infection. TCRdb ran MiXCR on the 5' RACE reads and lists one entry per CDR3 protein. The table includes some 57,000 distinct CDR3 sequences, 10% to 15% detected once. Sequenced sample: whole blood. Receptors originate from an adult who was a healthcare worker with PCR-confirmed SARS-CoV-2 infection or an uninfected control (not recorded which).

In its sample, this clonotype was seen many times. The J gene is TRBJ2-7, the V gene TRBV20-1, with D hard to call. The germline V gene has CDR1 DFQATT and CDR2 SNEGSKA (reference sequence). The germline V and J ends were trimmed by 3 bases and 1 base, with 16 bases remaining between them. This CDR3 is 15 amino acids long. For the CDR3, the DNA is TGCAGTGCTAGTGGTCAGTCGCTAAGTTCCTACGAGCAGTACTTC. This sequence encodes CSASGQSLSSYEQYF.

This sequence joins TRBV19 and TRBJ2-7; maybe TRBD1 (6 bases). The V end was cut by 5 bases, the J end by 0 bases, with 17 bases between. Germline-derived CDR1 and CDR2 are LNHDA and SQIVND (reference sequence). The CDR3 spans 16 residues. In DNA form, the CDR3 reads TGTGCCAGTAGTTCCGGAGACAGGTCGAGCTCCTACGAGCAGTACTTC. This codes for CASSSGDRSSSYEQYF.

V is TRBV27 and J is TRBJ1-1; D unresolved. The CDR3 consists of 11 residues. The germline CDR1 and CDR2 sequences are MNHEY and SMNVEV (reference sequence). V was cut by 4 bases and J by 3 bases, with 3 bases left in between. The CDR3 DNA sequence: TGTGCCAGCAGTTCGTACACTGAAGCTTTCTTT. It specifies CASSSYTEAFF.

This clonotype occurred many times. The chain uses TRBV12-3 or TRBV12-4 and TRBJ2-3; no clear D gene. This CDR3 region has 14 residues. Trimming stripped 5 bases from V and 2 bases from J, with 11 bases between. The DNA for the CDR3 is TGTGCCAGCAGTCCCGGGCTCTCCACAGATACGCAGTATTTT. Encoded protein: CASSPGLSTDTQYF.

At least ten counts were recorded for this clonotype. The V gene is TRBV20-1, the J gene TRBJ2-3; D is uncertain. Between the trimmed V and J ends, which lost 7 bases and 0 bases, there was a span of 8 bases. CDR1 and CDR2 from the germline V gene are DFQATT and SNEGSKA (reference sequence). The CDR3 loop spans 12 amino acids. Here the CDR3 reads CSVISSTDTQYF. The CDR3 DNA reads as TGCAGTGTAATTTCTAGCACAGATACGCAGTATTTT.

This clonotype was counted only a few times. The CDR3 is CASSVAVHSGGNTIYF. DNA for the CDR3: TGTGCCAGCAGCGTAGCGGTTCACTCGGGCGGAAACACCATATATTTT. This chain connects TRBV9 to TRBJ1-3; D remains ambiguous. V was shortened by 0 bases and J by 4 bases, with 14 bases between the two germline ends. The germline V gene encodes CDR1 SGDLS and CDR2 YYNGEE. CDR3 size: 16 residues. The entire variable domain, with the rest obtained from reference TRBV9 and TRBJ1-3, is as follows: DSGVTQTPKHLITATGQRVTLRCSPRSGDLSVYWYQQSLDQGLQFLIQYYNGEERAKGNILERFSAQQFPDLHSELNLSSLELGDSALYFCASSVAVHSGGNTIYFGEGSWLTVV.

This chain connects TRBV7-2 to TRBJ2-5; D gene unclear. This CDR3 has 13 residues. V lost 5 bases to trimming and J lost 5 bases, with 12 bases between them. Germline V lookup: CDR1 SGHTA, CDR2 FQGNSA. CDR3 in amino acids: CASSPDLGETQYF. The CDR3, as DNA: TGTGCCAGCAGCCCAGACCTTGGGGAGACCCAGTACTTC.

This clonotype has only a few counts. The V and J genes are TRBV7-8 and TRBJ1-2, with D perhaps TRBD1 (6 bases). Germline V gene sequence: CDR1 SGHVS, CDR2 FQNEAQ. The CDR3 contains 17 residues. Trimming took 0 bases from V and 4 from J, leaving 18 bases between them. Here the CDR3 DNA reads TGTGCCAGCAGCTTAGCCCCAACCCCTCGGACAGCCTATGGCTACACCTTC. Residues: CASSLAPTPRTAYGYTF.

This clonotype was counted ten times or more. The chain carries TRBV2 and TRBJ2-2; D is perhaps TRBD2 (5 bases). CDR1 SNHLY and CDR2 FYNNEI come from the germline V gene. V dropped 3 bases and J dropped 8 bases, with 10 bases sitting between them. The CDR3 extends over 13 amino acids. This CDR3 is CASSDRPGGELFF. The CDR3 nucleotides read TGTGCCAGCAGTGACCGGCCGGGGGGGGAGCTGTTTTTT.

The V call is TRBV7-9, the J call TRBJ2-6; D remains ambiguous. Germline CDR1 reads SEHNR; CDR2 reads FQNEAQ (reference sequence). The CDR3 runs to 15 residues. V lost 5 bases and J 1 base, leaving 9 bases between the germline ends. The CDR3 nucleotides read TGTGCCAGCAGCCCAGAGGTTTCTGGGGCCAACGTCCTGACTTTC. Its translation: CASSPEVSGANVLTF. Full variable domain (outside the CDR3, taken from reference TRBV7-9 and TRBJ2-6): DTGVSQNPRHKITKRGQNVTFRCDPISEHNRLYWYRQTLGQGPEFLTYFQNEAQLEKSRLLSDRFSAERPKGSFSTLEIQRTEQGDSAMYLCASSPEVSGANVLTFGAGSRLTVL.

This clonotype was found a few times. This chain joins TRBV28 and TRBJ2-7; tentatively, D is TRBD2 (5 bases). The CDR3 length is 12 residues. Germline assignment: CDR1 MDHEN and CDR2 SYDVKM. The germline V and J ends were trimmed by 9 bases and 3 bases, with 12 bases remaining between them. The CDR3 nucleotides read TGTGCCAGTACTAGTAGGAGCTACGAGCAGTACTTC. Translation: CASTSRSYEQYF. The variable domain in full, completed from reference TRBV28 and TRBJ2-7, reads DVKVTQSSRYLVKRTGEKVFLECVQDMDHENMFWYRQDPGLGLRLIYFSYDVKMKEKGDIPEGYSVSREKKERFSLILESASTNQTSMYLCASTSRSYEQYFGPGTRLTVT.

This clonotype was recorded many times. CDR3 sequence reads: CASSSDRVGADTQYF. DNA of the CDR3: TGCGCCAGCAGCTCAGACAGGGTAGGGGCAGATACGCAGTATTTT. V and J are TRBV5-1 and TRBJ2-3; 7 nucleotides match TRBD1. V lost 3 bases and J lost 4; bases outside the gene matches: 8. The CDR3 length is 15 residues. CDR1 SGHRS and CDR2 YFSETQ come from the germline V gene.

The chain combines TRBV20-1 with TRBJ2-3; 9 bases agree with TRBD2. The length of the CDR3 is 14 residues. After removal of 3 bases from V and 6 bases from J, the junction contained 7 bases not matched to a gene. Per germline, CDR1 DFQATT and CDR2 SNEGSKA (reference sequence). The CDR3 reads CSASAGGPWDTQYF. The CDR3 DNA follows: TGCAGTGCTAGTGCGGGGGGGCCATGGGATACGCAGTATTTT.

The chain employs TRBV5-1 and TRBJ2-7, with 7 bases that match TRBD1. The germline gives CDR1 SGHRS, CDR2 YFSETQ. Trimming at V came to 0 bases and at J to 3 bases, leaving 6 bases not matched to a gene. The CDR3 runs 15 residues. CDR3 bases: TGCGCCAGCAGCTTGGATGGGACAGATTACTACGAGCAGTACTTC. Translated, it gives CASSLDGTDYYEQYF.

The rearrangement joins TRBV20-1 to TRBJ2-5, with D perhaps matching TRBD1 (6 bases). CDR1 is DFQATT and CDR2 is SNEGSKA in the germline V gene (reference sequence). The CDR3 consists of 14 residues. The V and J ends lost 3 bases and 5 bases respectively, with 16 bases between them. CDR3 DNA: TGCAGTGCTAGTGGGACACTGTTGGTGGAGACCCAGTACTTC. It is translated as CSASGTLLVETQYF.

This clonotype was seen repeatedly, ten times or more. The CDR3 reads CASSLGRISGNTIYF. The CDR3 bases are TGTGCCAGCAGCTTAGGGCGCATCTCTGGAAACACCATATATTTT. The genes are TRBV7-9 and TRBJ1-3; no clear D. The V and J ends lost 1 base and 0 bases respectively, with 7 bases between them. In germline, CDR1 is SEHNR, CDR2 FQNEAQ (reference sequence). This CDR3 comprises 15 residues.

The V and J genes are TRBV4-1 and TRBJ1-3; D is ambiguous. Looked up from germline, CDR1 is MGHRA and CDR2 is YSYEKL. V gave up 4 bases and J gave up 4 bases, with 11 bases separating them. The CDR3 is 14 amino acids. CDR3 sequence reads: CASSPLNAGNTIYF. CDR3 nucleotides: TGCGCCAGCAGCCCTCTCAACGCCGGAAACACCATATATTTT.

In this sample, this clonotype turned up many times. This chain uses TRBV7-9 with TRBJ1-2; possibly TRBD1 for D (5 bases). CDR1 is SEHNR, CDR2 FQNEAQ, per germline (reference sequence). The CDR3 extends over 15 amino acids. V was shortened by 4 bases and J by 4 bases, with 16 bases between the two germline ends. CDR3 in DNA: TGTGCCAGCAGCTCATACGACAGAGAAAGCTATGGCTACACCTTC. Its protein product is CASSSYDRESYGYTF.

The genes are TRBV11-2 and TRBJ2-5, with 11 positions matching TRBD2. V dropped 6 bases and J dropped 3; count of bases not matched to a gene: 15. Germline V CDR1 and CDR2: SGHAT, FQNNGV. This CDR3 has 18 residues. The CDR3 loop reads CASRRGSGRAVLKETQYF. CDR3 bases: TGTGCCAGCAGAAGGGGTAGCGGGAGGGCCGTGTTAAAAGAGACCCAGTACTTC.

This clonotype was counted a few times. V is TRBV6-2 or TRBV6-3 and J is TRBJ1-2; TRBD1 matches 8 bases. J lost 4 bases, V lost 5 bases, and 12 bases had no gene match. CDR1 and CDR2 (germline): MNHEY, SVGEGT. This CDR3 region has 16 residues. The CDR3 sequence is CASSKPAGQGVYGYTF. In nucleotides, the CDR3 is TGTGCCAGCAGTAAGCCGGCTGGACAGGGAGTCTATGGCTACACCTTC.

This clonotype appeared many times. J is TRBJ1-5 and V is TRBV29-1; a weak D match, TRBD1 (5 bases). Trimming pared 1 base from V and 7 bases from J, leaving 14 bases between. Germline values: CDR1 SQVTM, CDR2 ANQGSEA. The CDR3 runs to 14 residues. The CDR3 DNA follows: TGCAGCGTTGAAGGTGGAGGGGAACGCCAGCCCCAGCATTTT. It translates to CSVEGGGERQPQHF.